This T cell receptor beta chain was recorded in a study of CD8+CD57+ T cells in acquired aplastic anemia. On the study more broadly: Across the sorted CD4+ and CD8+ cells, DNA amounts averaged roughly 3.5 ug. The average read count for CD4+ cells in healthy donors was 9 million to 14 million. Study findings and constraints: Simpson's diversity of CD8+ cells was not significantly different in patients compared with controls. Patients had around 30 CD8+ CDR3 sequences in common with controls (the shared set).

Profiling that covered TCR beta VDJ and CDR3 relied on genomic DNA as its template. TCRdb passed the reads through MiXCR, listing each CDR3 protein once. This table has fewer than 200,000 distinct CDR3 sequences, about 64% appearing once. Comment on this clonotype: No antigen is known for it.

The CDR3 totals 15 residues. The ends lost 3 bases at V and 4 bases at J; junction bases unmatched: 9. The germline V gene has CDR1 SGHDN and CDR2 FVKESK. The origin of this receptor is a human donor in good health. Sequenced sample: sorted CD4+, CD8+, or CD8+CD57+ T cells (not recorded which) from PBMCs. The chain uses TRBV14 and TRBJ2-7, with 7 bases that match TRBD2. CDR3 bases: TGTGCCAGCAGCCACGAGGACTCGGGGGGTTACGAGCAGTACTTC. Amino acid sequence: CASSHEDSGGYEQYF.